A single sample is the source of the 11 T cell receptor beta chains below, sequenced in a study of T cell changes during pregnancy in multiple sclerosis. TCRdb's copy holds only in-frame clones and misses some; the assay was immunoSEQ multiplex PCR. The repertoire holds approximately 28,000 clones, 85% to 90% seen once, with under 9.5% in the top ten. Source: CD8+ T cells from peripheral blood mononuclear cells, taken after pregnancy. Receptor source: a female donor with multiple sclerosis, enrolled in a pregnancy study.

The chain joins TRBV27 to TRBJ1-1, with 9 bases aligning to TRBD1. J lost 4 bases, V lost 6 bases, and 15 bases had no gene match. CDR3 length: 17 residues. Germline loops: CDR1 MNHEY, CDR2 SMNVEV (reference sequence). The CDR3 sequence is CASSKSPRDRVVTEAFF. CDR3 in DNA: TGTGCCAGCAGCAAATCGCCGAGGGACAGGGTCGTCACTGAAGCTTTCTTT.

This sequence joins TRBV28 and TRBJ2-3; unclear D gene. Between the trimmed V and J ends, which lost 4 bases and 2 bases, there was a span of 10 bases. CDR1 and CDR2 from the germline V gene are MDHEN and SYDVKM. CDR3 length: 14 residues. CDR3 sequence: CASSSSGFTDTQYF. The CDR3 nucleotides are TGTGCCAGCAGTTCCTCCGGGTTCACAGATACGCAGTATTTT.

DNA of the CDR3: TGTGCCAGCAGTGTTAGCTACGAGCAGTACTTC. It codes for CASSVSYEQYF. The chain employs TRBV6-1 and TRBJ2-7; no definite D call. The V and J ends lost 4 bases and 3 bases respectively, with 4 bases between them. This CDR3 region has 11 residues. The germline V gene has CDR1 MNHNS and CDR2 SASEGT.

The V and J genes are TRBV7-9 and TRBJ2-1; the match to TRBD2 covers 7 bases. The CDR3 loop spans 14 amino acids. V trimming: 6 bases; J trimming: 4 bases; junction bases outside the gene matches: 6. CDR1 is SEHNR and CDR2 is FQNEAQ in the germline V gene (reference sequence). CDR3 coding DNA: TGTGCCAGCAGTTACCGCGGGGGATACAATGAGCAGTTCTTC. Translated: CASSYRGGYNEQFF.

The V call is TRBV14, the J call TRBJ1-2; D uncertain. This CDR3 spans 13 amino acids. CDR1 SGHDN and CDR2 FVKESK come from the germline V gene. V was clipped by 1 base and J by 5 bases, with 8 bases between them. The CDR3 region has the DNA TGTGCCAGCAGCCAAGGAATTCGGTATGGCTACACCTTC. Residues: CASSQGIRYGYTF. Using reference TRBV14 and TRBJ1-2 for the parts outside the CDR3, the full variable domain is EAGVTQFPSHSVIEKGQTVTLRCDPISGHDNLYWYRRVMGKEIKFLLHFVKESKQDESGMPNNRFLAERTGGTYSTLKVQPAELEDSGVYFCASSQGIRYGYTFGSGTRLTVV.

Relative to its sample, this clone is medium-sized. The chain recombines TRBV6-1 with TRBJ2-5, with a tentative D call TRBD2 (5 bases). The CDR3 has 13 residues. The V end was cut by 7 bases, the J end by 3 bases, with 12 bases between. CDR1 and CDR2 (germline): MNHNS, SASEGT. This CDR3 reads CASTERTEETQYF. The CDR3 bases are TGTGCCAGCACCGAACGGACTGAAGAGACCCAGTACTTC.

The rearrangement links TRBV6-4 to TRBJ2-3, with D perhaps TRBD2 (5 bases). Germline CDR1 reads MRHNA; CDR2 reads SNTAGT. Between the trimmed V and J ends, which lost 4 bases and 5 bases, there was a span of 13 bases. The CDR3 loop spans 14 amino acids. The CDR3 DNA is TGTGCCAGCAGTGCTGAGGGCCGGGGAGATACGCAGTATTTT. Translating it yields CASSAEGRGDTQYF.

V gene TRBV9 combines with J gene TRBJ2-2; D might be TRBD2 (5 bases). There are 14 residues in the CDR3. Per germline, CDR1 SGDLS and CDR2 YYNGEE. Deletions cut 0 bases from V and 8 bases from J, with 11 bases between. In DNA form, the CDR3 reads TGTGCCAGCAGCGTAGATGGCCGAGGGGGGGAGCTGTTTTTT. Protein: CASSVDGRGGELFF.

With respect to this clone: The junction does not match germline at one end; this may be a read error. Other DNA sequences in the same sample also yield this CDR3. CDR3 residues: CASSVEPGTGNTIYF. The DNA for the CDR3 is TGCGCCAGCAGCGTAGAACCAGGAACTGGAAACACCATATATTTT. This chain connects TRBV9 to TRBJ1-3, with D unresolved. The CDR3 sequence is 15 residues long. Per the germline V gene, CDR1 is SGDLS and CDR2 is YYNGEE.

This chain joins TRBV28 and TRBJ2-7; D may be TRBD2 (7 bases). The CDR3 covers 14 residues. Germline CDR1 and CDR2: MDHEN and SYDVKM. V was trimmed by 7 bases and J by 4 bases, leaving 17 bases between them. The CDR3 region has the DNA TGTGCCAGCAACATACCGGGGGGCGGGTACGAGCAGTACTTC. Protein: CASNIPGGGYEQYF. Looking up the rest from reference TRBV28 and TRBJ2-7 gives the full variable domain: DVKVTQSSRYLVKRTGEKVFLECVQDMDHENMFWYRQDPGLGLRLIYFSYDVKMKEKGDIPEGYSVSREKKERFSLILESASTNQTSMYLCASNIPGGGYEQYFGPGTRLTVT.

The rearrangement joins TRBV28 to TRBJ2-7, with 7 nucleotides matching TRBD1. In germline, CDR1 is MDHEN, CDR2 SYDVKM. This CDR3 has 14 amino acids. Unmatched junction bases numbered 6, after V lost 5 bases and J lost 2 bases. Written as DNA, the CDR3 is TGTGCCAGCAGTGACCGGGACAGCCCCTACGAGCAGTACTTC. This encodes CASSDRDSPYEQYF.